The present T cell receptor beta chain was sequenced within a study of response to subunit inactivated influenza vaccine. This clonotype was counted only a few times. Looked up from germline, CDR1 is SGHTA and CDR2 is FQGNSA. The CDR3 is 14 amino acids. Trimming took off 3 bases at V and 4 bases at J, with 12 bases between the two ends. TCRdb reprocessed the RT-PCR reads via MiXCR and lists one record per CDR3 protein. This repertoire shows roughly 540,000 distinct CDR3 sequences, 20% to 25% found once; its top ten account for 2.8%. The data also belong to a second study, concerning T cells expressing NK-cell markers. That work contributes: The authors generated TCR beta cDNA through 5'RACE template switching with UMIs. Only alpha-beta TCR T cells were sorted in several experiments, using an anti-gamma-delta TCR antibody.

The rearrangement joins TRBV7-2 to TRBJ1-2, with D possibly matching TRBD1 (5 bases). Sequenced material: CD4+ T cells sorted from PBMCs, taken 11 to 12 days after vaccination. The TCR originated in a man between 50 and 59 years old who received an inactivated influenza vaccine. The CDR3 nucleotides are TGTGCCAGCAGCTTGGGAGACAGCGGCTATGGCTACACCTTC. It is translated as CASSLGDSGYGYTF.